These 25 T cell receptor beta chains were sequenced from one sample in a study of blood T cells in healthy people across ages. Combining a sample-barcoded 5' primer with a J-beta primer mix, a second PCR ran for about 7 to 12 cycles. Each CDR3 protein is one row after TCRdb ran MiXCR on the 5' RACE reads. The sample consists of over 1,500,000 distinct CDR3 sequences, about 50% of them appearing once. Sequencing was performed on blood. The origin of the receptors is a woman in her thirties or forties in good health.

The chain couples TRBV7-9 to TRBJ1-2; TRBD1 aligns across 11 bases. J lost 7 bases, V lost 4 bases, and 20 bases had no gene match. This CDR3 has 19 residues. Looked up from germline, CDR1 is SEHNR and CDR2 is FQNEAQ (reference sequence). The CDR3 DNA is TGTGCCAGCAGCTCTAGTGGGGTCTATGGGACAGGGGGTTTGTTTGGCTACACCTTC. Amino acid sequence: CASSSSGVYGTGGLFGYTF.

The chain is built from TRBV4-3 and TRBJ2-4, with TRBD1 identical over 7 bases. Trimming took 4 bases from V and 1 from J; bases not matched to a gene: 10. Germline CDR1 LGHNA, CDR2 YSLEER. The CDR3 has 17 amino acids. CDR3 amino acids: CASSRKTQGVAKNIQYF. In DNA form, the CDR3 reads TGCGCCAGCAGCCGGAAGACCCAGGGGGTTGCCAAAAACATTCAGTACTTC.

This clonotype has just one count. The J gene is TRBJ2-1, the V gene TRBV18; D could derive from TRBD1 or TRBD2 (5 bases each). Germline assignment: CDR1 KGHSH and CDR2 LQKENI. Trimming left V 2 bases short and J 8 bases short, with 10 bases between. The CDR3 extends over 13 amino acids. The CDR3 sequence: CASSPLRDHEQFF. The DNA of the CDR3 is TGTGCCAGCTCACCATTGAGGGACCATGAGCAGTTCTTC. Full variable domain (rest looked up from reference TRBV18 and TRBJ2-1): NAGVMQNPRHLVRRRGQEARLRCSPMKGHSHVYWYRQLPEEGLKFMVYLQKENIIDESGMPKERFSAEFPKEGPSILRIQQVVRGDSAAYFCASSPLRDHEQFFGPGTRLTVL.

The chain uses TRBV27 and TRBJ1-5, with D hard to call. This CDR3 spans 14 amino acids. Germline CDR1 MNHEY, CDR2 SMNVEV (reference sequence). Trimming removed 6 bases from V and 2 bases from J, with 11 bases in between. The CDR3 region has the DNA TGTGCCAGCAGCCTGGACTGGGGCAATCAGCCCCAGCATTTT. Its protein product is CASSLDWGNQPQHF.

CDR3 in amino acids: CASSQTGMAGYTF. The CDR3, as DNA: TGTGCCAGCAGCCAAACGGGCATGGCGGGCTACACCTTC. V usage is TRBV11-1 and J usage is TRBJ1-2; D uncertain. V was pared by 5 bases and J by 8 bases, with 15 bases between. There are 13 residues in the CDR3. The germline V gene has CDR1 SGHAT and CDR2 FQDESV (reference sequence).

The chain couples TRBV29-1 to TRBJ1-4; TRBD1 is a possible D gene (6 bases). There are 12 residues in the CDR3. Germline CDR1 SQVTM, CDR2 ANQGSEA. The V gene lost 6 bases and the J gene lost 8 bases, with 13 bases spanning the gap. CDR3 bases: TGCAGCGTGACAGGCTCCGGAGAAAAACTGTTTTTT. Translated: CSVTGSGEKLFF. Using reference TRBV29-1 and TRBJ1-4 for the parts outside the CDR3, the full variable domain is SAVISQKPSRDICQRGTSLTIQCQVDSQVTMMFWYRQQPGQSLTLIATANQGSEATYESGFVIDKFPISRPNLTFSTLTVSNMSPEDSSIYLCSVTGSGEKLFFGSGTQLSVL.

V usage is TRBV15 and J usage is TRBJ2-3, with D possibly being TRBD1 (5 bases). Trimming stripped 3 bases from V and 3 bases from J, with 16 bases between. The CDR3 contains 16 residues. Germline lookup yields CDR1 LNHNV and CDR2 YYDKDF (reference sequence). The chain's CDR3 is CATSRDATESTDTQYF. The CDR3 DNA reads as TGTGCCACCAGCAGGGATGCGACAGAGAGTACAGATACGCAGTATTTT.

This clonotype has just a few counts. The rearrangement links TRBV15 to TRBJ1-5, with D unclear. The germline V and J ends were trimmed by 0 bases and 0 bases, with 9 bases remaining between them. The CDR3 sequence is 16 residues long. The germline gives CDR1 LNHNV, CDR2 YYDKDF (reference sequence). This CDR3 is CATSRDPEYSNQPQHF. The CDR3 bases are TGTGCCACCAGCAGAGATCCCGAGTATAGCAATCAGCCCCAGCATTTT.

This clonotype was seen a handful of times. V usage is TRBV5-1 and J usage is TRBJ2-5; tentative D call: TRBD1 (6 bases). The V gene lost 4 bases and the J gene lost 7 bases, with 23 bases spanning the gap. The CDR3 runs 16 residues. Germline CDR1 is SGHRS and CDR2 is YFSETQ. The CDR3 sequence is CASSIYRDTVGRTQYF. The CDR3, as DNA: TGCGCCAGCAGCATTTACCGGGACACCGTAGGGCGGACCCAGTACTTC.

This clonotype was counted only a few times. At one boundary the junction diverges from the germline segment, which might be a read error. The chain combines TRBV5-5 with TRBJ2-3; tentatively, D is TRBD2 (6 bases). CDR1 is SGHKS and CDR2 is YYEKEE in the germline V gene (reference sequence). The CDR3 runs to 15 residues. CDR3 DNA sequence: TGTGCCAGCAGATTGGCGGGGTCTAGCACAGATACGCAGTATTTT. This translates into CASRLAGSSTDTQYF.

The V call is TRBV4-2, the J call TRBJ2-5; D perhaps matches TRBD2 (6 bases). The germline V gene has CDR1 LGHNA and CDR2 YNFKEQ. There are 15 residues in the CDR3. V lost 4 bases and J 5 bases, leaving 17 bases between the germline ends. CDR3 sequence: CASSPGEPDWETQYF. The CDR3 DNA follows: TGTGCCAGCAGCCCGGGGGAGCCTGACTGGGAGACCCAGTACTTC.

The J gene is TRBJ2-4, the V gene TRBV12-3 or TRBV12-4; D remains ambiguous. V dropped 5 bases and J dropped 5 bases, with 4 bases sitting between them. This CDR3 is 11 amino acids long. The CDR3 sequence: CASSPENIQYF. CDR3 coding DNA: TGTGCCAGCAGTCCAGAAAACATTCAGTACTTC.

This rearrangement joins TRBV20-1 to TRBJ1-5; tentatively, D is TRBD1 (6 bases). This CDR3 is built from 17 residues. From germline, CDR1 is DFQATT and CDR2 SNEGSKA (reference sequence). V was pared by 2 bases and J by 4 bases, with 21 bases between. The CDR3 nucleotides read TGCAGTGCTAGACCAAGGGGAAACAGGGCGAGTAATCAGCCCCAGCATTTT. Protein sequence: CSARPRGNRASNQPQHF.

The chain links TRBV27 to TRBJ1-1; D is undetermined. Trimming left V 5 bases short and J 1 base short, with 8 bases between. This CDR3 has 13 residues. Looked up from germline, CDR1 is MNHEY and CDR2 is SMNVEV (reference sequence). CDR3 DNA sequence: TGTGCCAGCAGTGTCGACAAGAACACTGAAGCTTTCTTT. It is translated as CASSVDKNTEAFF.

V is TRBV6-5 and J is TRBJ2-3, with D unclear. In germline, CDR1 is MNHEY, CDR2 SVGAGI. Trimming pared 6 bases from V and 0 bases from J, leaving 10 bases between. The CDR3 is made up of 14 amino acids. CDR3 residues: CASSVYASTDTQYF. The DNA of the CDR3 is TGTGCCAGCAGCGTTTATGCTAGCACAGATACGCAGTATTTT.

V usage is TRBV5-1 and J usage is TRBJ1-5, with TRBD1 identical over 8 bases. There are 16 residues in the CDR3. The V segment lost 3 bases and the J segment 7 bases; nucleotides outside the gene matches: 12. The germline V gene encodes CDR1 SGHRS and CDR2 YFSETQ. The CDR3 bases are TGCGCCAGCAGCTCCGGGACAGGCCAACTGGGGCAGCCCCAGCATTTT. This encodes CASSSGTGQLGQPQHF.

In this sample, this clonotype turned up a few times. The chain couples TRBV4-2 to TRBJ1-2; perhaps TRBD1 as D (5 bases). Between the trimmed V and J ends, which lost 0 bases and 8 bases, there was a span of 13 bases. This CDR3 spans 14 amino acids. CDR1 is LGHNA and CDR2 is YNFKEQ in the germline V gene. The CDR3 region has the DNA TGTGCCAGCAGCCAAGATCACGGGGCTGGGGGCTACACCTTC. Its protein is CASSQDHGAGGYTF.

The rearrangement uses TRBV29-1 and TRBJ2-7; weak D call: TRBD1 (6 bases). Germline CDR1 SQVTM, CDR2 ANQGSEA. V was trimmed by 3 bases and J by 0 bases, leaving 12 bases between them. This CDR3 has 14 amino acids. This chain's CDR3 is CSVEAQGSSYEQYF. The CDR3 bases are TGCAGCGTTGAGGCCCAGGGGAGCTCCTACGAGCAGTACTTC.

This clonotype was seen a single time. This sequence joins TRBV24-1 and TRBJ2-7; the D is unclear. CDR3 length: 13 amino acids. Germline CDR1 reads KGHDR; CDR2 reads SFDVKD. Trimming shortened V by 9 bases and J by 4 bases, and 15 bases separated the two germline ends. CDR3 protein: CATQDGPFYEQYF. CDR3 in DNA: TGTGCCACCCAGGACGGGCCGTTTTACGAGCAGTACTTC.

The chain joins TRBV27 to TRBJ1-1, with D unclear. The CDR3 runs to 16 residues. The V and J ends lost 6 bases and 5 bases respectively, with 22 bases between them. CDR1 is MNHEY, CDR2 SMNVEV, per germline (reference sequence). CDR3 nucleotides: TGTGCCAGCAGACTAGGTTCTGACGCCGTCAGGACTGAAGCTTTCTTT. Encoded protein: CASRLGSDAVRTEAFF.

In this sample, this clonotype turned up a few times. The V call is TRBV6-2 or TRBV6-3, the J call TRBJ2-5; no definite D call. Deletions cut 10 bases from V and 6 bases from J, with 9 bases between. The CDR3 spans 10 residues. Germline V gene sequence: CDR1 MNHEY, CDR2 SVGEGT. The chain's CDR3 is CATGRQTQYF. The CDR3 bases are TGTGCCACCGGCCGGCAGACCCAGTACTTC.

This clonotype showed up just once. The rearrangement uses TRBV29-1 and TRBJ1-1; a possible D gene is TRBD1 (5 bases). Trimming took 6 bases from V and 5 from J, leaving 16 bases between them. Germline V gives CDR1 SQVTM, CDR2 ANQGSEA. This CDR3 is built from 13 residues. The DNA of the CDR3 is TGCAGCGTCGCGTCAGGGTTAGGGACTGAAGCTTTCTTT. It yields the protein CSVASGLGTEAFF.

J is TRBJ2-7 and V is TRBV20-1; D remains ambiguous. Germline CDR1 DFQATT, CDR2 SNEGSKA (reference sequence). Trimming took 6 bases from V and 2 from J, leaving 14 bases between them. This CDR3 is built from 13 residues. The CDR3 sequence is CSADWTVTYEQYF. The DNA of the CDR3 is TGCAGTGCCGATTGGACGGTGACCTACGAGCAGTACTTC.

CDR3 amino acids: CASSPTAPDTQYF. The DNA of the CDR3 is TGTGCCAGCAGTCCGACAGCACCAGATACGCAGTATTTT. This rearrangement joins TRBV12-3 or TRBV12-4 to TRBJ2-3; perhaps TRBD1 as D (5 bases). V was pared by 5 bases and J by 4 bases, with 10 bases between. The CDR3 length is 13 residues.

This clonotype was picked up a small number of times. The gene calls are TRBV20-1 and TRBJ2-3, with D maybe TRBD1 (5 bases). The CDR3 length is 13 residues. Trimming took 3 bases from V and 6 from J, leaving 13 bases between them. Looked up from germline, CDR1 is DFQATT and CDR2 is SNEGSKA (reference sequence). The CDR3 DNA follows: TGCAGTGCTAGGGACACTACCTCGGATACGCAGTATTTT. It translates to CSARDTTSDTQYF.